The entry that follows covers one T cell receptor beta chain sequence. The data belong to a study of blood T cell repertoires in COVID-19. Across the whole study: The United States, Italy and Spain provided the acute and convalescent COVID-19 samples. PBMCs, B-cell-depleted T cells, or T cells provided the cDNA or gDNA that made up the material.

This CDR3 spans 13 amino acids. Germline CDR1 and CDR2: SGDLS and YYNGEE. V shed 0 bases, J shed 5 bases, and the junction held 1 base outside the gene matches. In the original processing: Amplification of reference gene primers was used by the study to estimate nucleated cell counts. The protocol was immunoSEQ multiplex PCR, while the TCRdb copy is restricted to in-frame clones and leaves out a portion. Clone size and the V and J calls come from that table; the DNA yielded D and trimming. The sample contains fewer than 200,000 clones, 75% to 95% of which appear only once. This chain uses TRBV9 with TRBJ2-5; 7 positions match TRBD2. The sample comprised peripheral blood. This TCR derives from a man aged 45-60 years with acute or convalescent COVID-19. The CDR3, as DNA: TGTGCCAGCAGCGTAGTGGGGGGGGAGACCCAGTACTTC. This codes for CASSVVGGETQYF.